This T cell receptor (beta chain) came from a study of molecular identifiers for immune sequencing clone quantification. TCRdb independently ran MiXCR on the PCR reads; one entry per CDR3 protein. This table has just under 650,000 distinct CDR3 sequences, just under 20% appearing once. As to this clonotype: Antigen: not known.

V lost 4 bases and J 3 bases, leaving 10 bases between the germline ends. Germline lookup yields CDR1 SEHNR and CDR2 FQNEAQ (reference sequence). The CDR3 sequence is 14 residues long. Notes on the study in general: For effector cells, clones above 20 RNA copies held over 99% of molecules; for naive cells, under 1%.

This clonotype originated in a human donor in good health. Some libraries in this study had Jurkat cell RNA spiked in. The V and J genes are TRBV7-9 and TRBJ2-1, with D maybe TRBD2 (5 bases). The sequenced sample consisted of naive CD8+ T cells from blood, with Jurkat cell RNA spiked in. The subset was: FACS-sorted CD8+CD4-CCR7+CD45RA+ naive T cells. The DNA of the CDR3 is TGTGCCAGCAGCTCGGGGTCCGTCTACAATGAGCAGTTCTTC. This translates into CASSSGSVYNEQFF. Complete variable domain (other parts from reference TRBV7-9 and TRBJ2-1): DTGVSQNPRHKITKRGQNVTFRCDPISEHNRLYWYRQTLGQGPEFLTYFQNEAQLEKSRLLSDRFSAERPKGSFSTLEIQRTEQGDSAMYLCASSSGSVYNEQFFGPGTRLTVL.